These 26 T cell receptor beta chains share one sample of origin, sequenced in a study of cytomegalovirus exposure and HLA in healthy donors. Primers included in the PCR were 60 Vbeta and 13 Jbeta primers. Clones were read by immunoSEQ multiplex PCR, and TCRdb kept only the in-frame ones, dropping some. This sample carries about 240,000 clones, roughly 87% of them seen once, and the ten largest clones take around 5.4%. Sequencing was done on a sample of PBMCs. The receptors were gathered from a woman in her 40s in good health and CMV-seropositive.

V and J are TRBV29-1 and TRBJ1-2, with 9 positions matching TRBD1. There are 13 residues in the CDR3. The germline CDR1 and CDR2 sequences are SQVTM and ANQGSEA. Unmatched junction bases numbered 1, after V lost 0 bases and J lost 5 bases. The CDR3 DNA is TGCAGCGTTGAAGAGGGGACAGGGTATGGCTACACCTTC. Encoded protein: CSVEEGTGYGYTF.

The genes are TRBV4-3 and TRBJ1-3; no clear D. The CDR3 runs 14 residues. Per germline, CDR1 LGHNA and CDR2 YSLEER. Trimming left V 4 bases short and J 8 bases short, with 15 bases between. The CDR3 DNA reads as TGCGCCAGCAGCCTTAATGGACTTGCTGACACCATATATTTT. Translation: CASSLNGLADTIYF.

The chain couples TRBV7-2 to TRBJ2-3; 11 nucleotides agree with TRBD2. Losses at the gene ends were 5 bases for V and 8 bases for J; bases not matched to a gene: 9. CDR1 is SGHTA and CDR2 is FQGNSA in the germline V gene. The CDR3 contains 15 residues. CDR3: CASSAGTSGGGTQYF. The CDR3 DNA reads TGTGCCAGCAGCGCCGGGACTAGCGGAGGGGGTACGCAGTATTTT.

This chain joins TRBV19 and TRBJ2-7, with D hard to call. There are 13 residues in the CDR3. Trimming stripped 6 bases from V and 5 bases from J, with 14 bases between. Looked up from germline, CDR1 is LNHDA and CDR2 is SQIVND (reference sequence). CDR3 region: CASRANGPDEQYF. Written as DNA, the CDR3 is TGTGCCAGTAGAGCTAATGGTCCGGACGAGCAGTACTTC.

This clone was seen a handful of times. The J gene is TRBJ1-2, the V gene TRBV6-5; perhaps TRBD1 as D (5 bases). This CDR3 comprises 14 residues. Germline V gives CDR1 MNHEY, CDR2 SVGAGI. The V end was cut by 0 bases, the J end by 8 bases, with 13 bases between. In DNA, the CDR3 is TGTGCCAGCAGTTACTCGGGGCAGGCTGGGGGCTACACCTTC. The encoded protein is CASSYSGQAGGYTF.

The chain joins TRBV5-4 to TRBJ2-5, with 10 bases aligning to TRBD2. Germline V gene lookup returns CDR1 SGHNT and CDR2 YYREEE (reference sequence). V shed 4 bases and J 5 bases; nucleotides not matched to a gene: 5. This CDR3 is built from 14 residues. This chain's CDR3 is CASSLGLASETQYF. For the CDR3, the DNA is TGTGCCAGCAGCCTGGGACTAGCGTCCGAGACCCAGTACTTC.

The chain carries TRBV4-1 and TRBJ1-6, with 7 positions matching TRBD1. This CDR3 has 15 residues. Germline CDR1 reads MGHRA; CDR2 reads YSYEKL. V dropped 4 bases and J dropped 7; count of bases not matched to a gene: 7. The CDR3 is CASSLTGAGNSPLHF. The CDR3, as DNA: TGCGCCAGCAGCCTTACAGGGGCAGGGAATTCACCCCTCCACTTT.

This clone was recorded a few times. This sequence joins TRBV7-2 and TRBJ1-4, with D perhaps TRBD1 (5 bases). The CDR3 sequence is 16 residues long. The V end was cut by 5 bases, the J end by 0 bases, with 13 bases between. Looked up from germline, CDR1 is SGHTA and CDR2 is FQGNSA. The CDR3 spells CASSVNQGSTNEKLFF. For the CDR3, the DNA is TGTGCCAGCAGCGTTAATCAGGGCTCAACTAATGAAAAACTGTTTTTT.

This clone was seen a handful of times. The DNA for the CDR3 is TGTGCCAGCAGGCAAGGGGGACAGAACTCCTACAATGAGCAGTTCTTC. It is translated as CASRQGGQNSYNEQFF. The genes are TRBV27 and TRBJ2-1, with 7 bases lining up with TRBD1. With 6 bases clipped from V and 0 bases from J, the junction kept 8 bases outside the gene matches. Germline V CDR1 and CDR2: MNHEY, SMNVEV (reference sequence). This CDR3 region has 16 residues.

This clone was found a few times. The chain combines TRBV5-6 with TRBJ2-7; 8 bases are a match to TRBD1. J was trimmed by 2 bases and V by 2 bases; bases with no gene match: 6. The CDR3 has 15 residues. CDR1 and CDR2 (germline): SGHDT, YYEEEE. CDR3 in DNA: TGTGCCAGCAGCTTTACTCGGACAGGGCCCTACGAGCAGTACTTC. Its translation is CASSFTRTGPYEQYF.

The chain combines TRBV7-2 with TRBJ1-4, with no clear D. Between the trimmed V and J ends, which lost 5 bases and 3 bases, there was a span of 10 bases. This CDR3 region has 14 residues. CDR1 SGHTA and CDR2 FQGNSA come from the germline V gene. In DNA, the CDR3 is TGTGCCAGCAGCGGAGGCAACCCTAATGAAAAACTGTTTTTT. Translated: CASSGGNPNEKLFF.

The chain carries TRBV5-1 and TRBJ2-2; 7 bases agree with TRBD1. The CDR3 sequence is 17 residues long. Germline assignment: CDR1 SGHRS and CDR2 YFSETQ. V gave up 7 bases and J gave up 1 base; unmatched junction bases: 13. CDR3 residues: CASQTHGTALNTGELFF. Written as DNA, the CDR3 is TGCGCCAGCCAGACCCATGGGACAGCCCTGAACACCGGGGAGCTGTTTTTT.

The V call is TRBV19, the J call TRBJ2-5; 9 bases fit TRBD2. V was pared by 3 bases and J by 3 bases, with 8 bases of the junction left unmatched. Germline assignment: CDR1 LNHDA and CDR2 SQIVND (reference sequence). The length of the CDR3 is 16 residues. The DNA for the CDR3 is TGTGCCAGTAGTATCGGACGGATAGCGGGGGAAGAGACCCAGTACTTC. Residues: CASSIGRIAGEETQYF.

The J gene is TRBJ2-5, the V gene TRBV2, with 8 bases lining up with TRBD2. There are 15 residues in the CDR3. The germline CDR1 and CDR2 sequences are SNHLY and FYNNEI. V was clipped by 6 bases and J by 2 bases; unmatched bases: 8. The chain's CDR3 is CASRNGGADQETQYF. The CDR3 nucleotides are TGTGCCAGCAGGAACGGGGGGGCTGATCAAGAGACCCAGTACTTC.

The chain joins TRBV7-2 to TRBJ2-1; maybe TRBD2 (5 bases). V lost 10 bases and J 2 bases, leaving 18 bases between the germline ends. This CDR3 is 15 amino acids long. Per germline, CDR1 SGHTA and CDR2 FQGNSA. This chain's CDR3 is CATSQTSSPYNEQFF. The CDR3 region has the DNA TGTGCCACCTCCCAGACCTCTAGCCCCTACAATGAGCAGTTCTTC.

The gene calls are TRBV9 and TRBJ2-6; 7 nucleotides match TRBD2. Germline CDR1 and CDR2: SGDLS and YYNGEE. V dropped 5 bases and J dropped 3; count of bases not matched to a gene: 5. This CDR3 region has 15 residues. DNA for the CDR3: TGTGCCAGCAGGGGGGAGGGTTATGGGGCCAACGTCCTGACTTTC. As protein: CASRGEGYGANVLTF.

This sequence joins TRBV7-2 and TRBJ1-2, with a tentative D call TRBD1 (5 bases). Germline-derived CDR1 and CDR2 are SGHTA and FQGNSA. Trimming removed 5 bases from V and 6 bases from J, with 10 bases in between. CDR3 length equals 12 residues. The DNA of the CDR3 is TGTGCCAGCAGCCTCCGGACACATGGCTACACCTTC. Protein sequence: CASSLRTHGYTF.

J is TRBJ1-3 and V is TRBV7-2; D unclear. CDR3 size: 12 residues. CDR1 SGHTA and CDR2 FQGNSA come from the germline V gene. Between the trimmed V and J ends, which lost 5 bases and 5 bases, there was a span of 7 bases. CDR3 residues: CASSPDRNTIYF. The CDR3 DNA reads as TGTGCCAGCAGCCCCGACAGAAACACCATATATTTT.

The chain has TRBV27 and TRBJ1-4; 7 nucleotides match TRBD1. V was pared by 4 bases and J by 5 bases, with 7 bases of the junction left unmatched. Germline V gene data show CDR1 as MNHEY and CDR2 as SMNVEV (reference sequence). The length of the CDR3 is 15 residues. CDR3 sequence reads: CASSSRQGGNEKLFF. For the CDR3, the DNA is TGTGCCAGCAGTTCTAGACAGGGTGGCAATGAAAAACTGTTTTTT.

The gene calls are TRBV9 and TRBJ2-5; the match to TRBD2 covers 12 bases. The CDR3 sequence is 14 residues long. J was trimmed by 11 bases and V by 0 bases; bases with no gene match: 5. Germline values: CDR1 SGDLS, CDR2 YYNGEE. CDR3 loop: CASSVDLAGGSQYF. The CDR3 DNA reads TGTGCCAGCAGCGTAGACCTAGCGGGGGGGTCACAGTACTTC.

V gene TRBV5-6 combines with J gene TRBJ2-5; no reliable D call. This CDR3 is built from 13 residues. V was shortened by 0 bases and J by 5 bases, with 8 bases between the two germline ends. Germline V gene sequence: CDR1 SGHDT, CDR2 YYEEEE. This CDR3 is CASSLAPSETQYF. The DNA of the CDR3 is TGTGCCAGCAGCTTGGCTCCAAGCGAGACCCAGTACTTC.

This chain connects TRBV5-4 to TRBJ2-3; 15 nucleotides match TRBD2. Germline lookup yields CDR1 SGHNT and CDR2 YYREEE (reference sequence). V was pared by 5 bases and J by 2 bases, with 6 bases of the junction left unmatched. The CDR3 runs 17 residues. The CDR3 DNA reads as TGTGCCAGCAGGGCGGGACTAGCGGGAGGAGTCACAGATACGCAGTATTTT. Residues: CASRAGLAGGVTDTQYF.

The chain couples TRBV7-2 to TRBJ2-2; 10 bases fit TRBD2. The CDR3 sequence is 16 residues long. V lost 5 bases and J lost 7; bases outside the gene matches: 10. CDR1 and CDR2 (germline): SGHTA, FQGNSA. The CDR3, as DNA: TGTGCCAGCAGCCTTCAGACTAGCGGGTTGGTCGGGGAGCTGTTTTTT. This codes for CASSLQTSGLVGELFF.

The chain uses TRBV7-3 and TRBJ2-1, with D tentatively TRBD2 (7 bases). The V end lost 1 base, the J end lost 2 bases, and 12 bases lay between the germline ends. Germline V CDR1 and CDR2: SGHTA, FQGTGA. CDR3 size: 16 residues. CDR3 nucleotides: TGTGCCAGCAGCTTAAGTGGGGGGGCTGCCTACAATGAGCAGTTCTTC. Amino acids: CASSLSGGAAYNEQFF.

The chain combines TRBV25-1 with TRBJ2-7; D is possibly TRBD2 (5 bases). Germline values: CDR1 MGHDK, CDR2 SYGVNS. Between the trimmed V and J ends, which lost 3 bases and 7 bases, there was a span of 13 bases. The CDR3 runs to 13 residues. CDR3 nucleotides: TGTGCCAGCAGTGATCCTCACGAGGGAGAGCAGTACTTC. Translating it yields CASSDPHEGEQYF.

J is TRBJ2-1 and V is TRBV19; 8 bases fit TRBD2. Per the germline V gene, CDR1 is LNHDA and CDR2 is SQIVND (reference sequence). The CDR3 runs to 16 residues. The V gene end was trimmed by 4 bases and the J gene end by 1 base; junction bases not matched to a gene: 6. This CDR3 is CASSTSGRRSYNEQFF. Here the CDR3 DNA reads TGTGCCAGTAGTACCAGCGGGAGACGTTCCTACAATGAGCAGTTCTTC.